This TCR beta chain was recovered during a study of blood T cell repertoires in COVID-19. At the level of the study: Collection of acute and convalescent COVID-19 samples took place in the United States, Italy and Spain. In each case, the material was cDNA or gDNA derived from T cells, B-cell-depleted T cells, or PBMCs.

Germline CDR1 reads PRHDT; CDR2 reads FYEKMQ (reference sequence). Trimming removed 1 base from V and 2 bases from J; junction bases left unmatched: 4. This CDR3 contains 16 residues. Original methodology: Reference gene primers were amplified, and this amplification served to estimate nucleated cell counts. Assay used: immunoSEQ multiplex PCR; TCRdb lists only in-frame clones, some missing. Clonal size and the V and J genes are those of that table, whereas D and trimming came from the DNA. The sample records around 300,000 clones, under 90% being singletons. The V call is TRBV13, the J call TRBJ2-7; 11 bases map to TRBD2. The sequenced sample was peripheral blood. This sequence originates from a woman aged 45-65 years who had recovered from COVID-19. CDR3 in DNA: TGTGCCAGCAGCTTAGTTCCTAGCGGGGGGACCTACGAGCAGTACTTC. It specifies CASSLVPSGGTYEQYF.